Shown below are 13 T cell receptor beta chains from a single sample sequenced in a study of T cells after yellow fever vaccination. TCRdb reprocessed the 5' RACE reads with MiXCR, giving one entry per CDR3 protein. Of a few hundred thousand distinct CDR3 sequences detected, approximately 8% appear once; the ten largest clones hold 3% to 4%. The input for sequencing was CD4+ T cells sorted from PBMCs, taken 5 days after the yellow fever booster vaccination. All receptors come from a young man who received the YFV17D yellow fever vaccine.

This clonotype was detected a few times. This chain joins TRBV6-5 and TRBJ1-1; TRBD1 aligns across 9 bases. In germline, CDR1 is MNHEY, CDR2 SVGAGI. This CDR3 has 14 residues. V shed 4 bases, J shed 6 bases, and the junction held 6 bases outside the gene matches. CDR3 DNA: TGTGCCAGCAGTTTACAGGGGGCGCTTGCTGAAGCTTTCTTT. It specifies CASSLQGALAEAFF.

In its sample, this clonotype was seen a few times. This chain uses TRBV9 with TRBJ1-1; D gene ambiguous. There are 14 residues in the CDR3. V shed 0 bases and J shed 1 base, with 7 bases lying between them. The germline gives CDR1 SGDLS, CDR2 YYNGEE. Here the CDR3 reads CASSVEPANTEAFF. CDR3 bases: TGTGCCAGCAGCGTAGAGCCGGCGAACACTGAAGCTTTCTTT.

This clonotype was detected only a few times. The rearrangement links TRBV29-1 to TRBJ1-2; D gene uncertain. Trimming cost V 1 base and J 3 bases, with 6 bases left between them. This CDR3 comprises 12 residues. The germline CDR1 and CDR2 sequences are SQVTM and ANQGSEA. CDR3 bases: TGCAGCGTTGAAGGGCCAGACTATGGCTACACCTTC. It specifies CSVEGPDYGYTF.

The rearrangement joins TRBV7-2 to TRBJ1-5; no firm D call. CDR3 length: 14 residues. The V end lost 5 bases, the J end lost 5 bases, and 13 bases lay between the germline ends. From germline, CDR1 is SGHTA and CDR2 FQGNSA. The CDR3 loop reads CASSARREDQPQHF. The CDR3 coding sequence is TGTGCCAGCAGCGCGCGGAGGGAAGATCAGCCCCAGCATTTT.

This clonotype appeared a few times. CDR3 in amino acids: CASSYGGDRGLPFSYEQYF. The DNA of the CDR3 is TGTGCCAGCAGCTATGGGGGGGACAGGGGGCTGCCCTTTTCCTACGAGCAGTACTTC. The chain uses TRBV5-6 and TRBJ2-7, with TRBD1 identical over 12 bases. V dropped 3 bases and J dropped 1; count of bases not matched to a gene: 14. The CDR3 has 19 residues. Germline CDR1 SGHDT, CDR2 YYEEEE. The full variable domain, rest sourced from reference TRBV5-6 and TRBJ2-7, is DAGVTQSPTHLIKTRGQQVTLRCSPKSGHDTVSWYQQALGQGPQFIFQYYEEEERQRGNFPDRFSGHQFPNYSSELNVNALLLGDSALYLCASSYGGDRGLPFSYEQYFGPGTRLTVT.

This clonotype was counted between two and nine times. The chain combines TRBV5-1 with TRBJ2-3, with TRBD2 identical over 15 bases. Germline CDR1 reads SGHRS; CDR2 reads YFSETQ. The CDR3 has 18 residues. J gave up 11 bases and V 0 bases, and 13 bases lay outside the gene matches. The DNA of the CDR3 is TGCGCCAGCAGCTTGGCCGGGACTAGCGGGGGGAATGTAGGTATGCAGTATTTT. Amino acids: CASSLAGTSGGNVGMQYF.

This clonotype was observed a handful of times. The rearrangement links TRBV7-9 to TRBJ2-3; D gene uncertain. V lost 2 bases to trimming and J lost 2 bases, with 11 bases between them. The CDR3 runs to 15 residues. Per germline, CDR1 SEHNR and CDR2 FQNEAQ (reference sequence). For the CDR3, the DNA is TGTGCCAGCAGCTTAAGATCCGGCGCCACAGATACGCAGTATTTT. Amino acid sequence: CASSLRSGATDTQYF.

V gene TRBV20-1 combines with J gene TRBJ2-7; TRBD1 agrees at 8 bases. There are 13 residues in the CDR3. Trimming removed 6 bases from V and 3 bases from J; junction bases left unmatched: 7. In germline, CDR1 is DFQATT, CDR2 SNEGSKA (reference sequence). Here the CDR3 reads CSATGQGLYEQYV. In nucleotides, the CDR3 is TGCAGTGCAACCGGACAGGGTCTCTACGAGCAGTACGTC.

The V gene is TRBV20-1, the J gene TRBJ2-1; 10 bases agree with TRBD2. CDR3 size: 14 residues. CDR1 is DFQATT and CDR2 is SNEGSKA in the germline V gene (reference sequence). The ends lost 4 bases at V and 6 bases at J; junction bases unmatched: 6. The CDR3 DNA sequence: TGCAGTGCTATAACTAGCGGGGCCGCCAATGAGCAGTTCTTC. Encoded protein: CSAITSGAANEQFF.

The J gene is TRBJ2-5, the V gene TRBV7-2; the D gene is possibly TRBD2 (6 bases). Germline V CDR1 and CDR2: SGHTA, FQGNSA. The CDR3 consists of 15 residues. With 2 bases removed from V and 4 bases from J, the gap between germline ends came to 14 bases. The CDR3 DNA is TGTGCCAGCAGCTTAAATGGGCTGGAGGGAGAGACCCAGTACTTC. This codes for CASSLNGLEGETQYF. The full variable domain, rest sourced from reference TRBV7-2 and TRBJ2-5, is GAGVSQSPSNKVTEKGKDVELRCDPISGHTALYWYRQSLGQGLEFLIYFQGNSAPDKSGLPSDRFSAERTGGSVSTLTIQRTQQEDSAVYLCASSLNGLEGETQYFGPGTRLLVL.

This clonotype was found many times. The rearrangement links TRBV12-3 or TRBV12-4 to TRBJ2-3; 9 nucleotides align to TRBD2. The junction had 6 bases not matched to a gene; V was cut back by 6 bases and J by 2 bases. CDR3 size: 15 residues. CDR3 loop: CASSARGLATDTQYF. Here the CDR3 DNA reads TGTGCCAGCAGCGCCCGGGGACTAGCCACAGATACGCAGTATTTT.

J is TRBJ1-3 and V is TRBV12-3 or TRBV12-4, with D hard to call. The V and J ends lost 10 bases and 6 bases respectively, with 22 bases between them. This CDR3 is built from 15 residues. DNA for the CDR3: TGTGCCAACCACGTTATAACAGCAATCGAAAACACCATATATTTT. Its protein is CANHVITAIENTIYF.

The rearrangement links TRBV9 to TRBJ1-3; D gene ambiguous. The CDR3 consists of 14 residues. Deletions cut 0 bases from V and 4 bases from J, with 8 bases between. Per germline, CDR1 SGDLS and CDR2 YYNGEE. The CDR3 reads CASSVAGHGNTIYF. The CDR3 bases are TGTGCCAGCAGCGTAGCAGGTCACGGAAACACCATATATTTT.